The rows below give T cell receptor beta chains drawn from one sample of a study of blood T cell repertoires in COVID-19. The assay was immunoSEQ multiplex PCR, and TCRdb's table has in-frame clones only and misses some. This table holds approximately 130,000 clones, around 80% found once. Sequenced: peripheral blood. These receptors came from a human donor in a cohort sampled during active COVID-19. Each CDR3 is given with its conserved first and last residue. The D gene is left open where the match is weak. The size of a clone is reported for some rows only, either as once, few or many, or as a class for expanded clones.

V	D	size	length	J	DNA	CDR3
TRBV5-4	TRBD1	.	14	TRBJ1-1	TGTGCCAGCAGCCTAGGGACAGGGGATAGGGAAGCTTTCTTT	CASSLGTGDREAFF
TRBV6-4	.	.	13	TRBJ2-3	TGTGCCAGCAGTGAGGAGAGCACAGATACGCAGTATTTT	CASSEESTDTQYF
TRBV5-4	.	.	16	TRBJ2-2	TGTGCCAGCAGCTATCCCCCAGGGGTACGGACCGGGGAGCTGTTTTTT	CASSYPPGVRTGELFF
TRBV7-9	.	.	16	TRBJ2-6	TGTGCCAGCAGCGAAGGACTATCTGGCAGGCCGATAGTCCTGACTTTC	CASSEGLSGRPIVLTF
TRBV3-1/TRBV3-2	.	.	14	TRBJ2-1	TGTGCCAGCAGCCAAGAATGGACCGGGGATGAGCAGTTCTTC	CASSQEWTGDEQFF
TRBV6-5	TRBD1	.	14	TRBJ1-1	TGTGCCAGCAGTCGGGACAGCGCTAACACTGAAGCTTTCTTT	CASSRDSANTEAFF
TRBV6-1	.	.	16	TRBJ2-7	TGTGCCAGCAGTGAAGGTTGGGGGCGAAGCTCCTACGAGCAGTACTTC	CASSEGWGRSSYEQYF
TRBV9	TRBD1	.	15	TRBJ1-4	TGTGCCAGCAGCGCGAGACAGGGAACTAATGAAAAACTGTTTTTT	CASSARQGTNEKLFF
TRBV6-5	.	.	15	TRBJ1-1	TGTGCCAGCAGTTACTCTGGGGGGGTCAAACGGGAAGCTTTCTTT	CASSYSGGVKREAFF
TRBV7-9	.	.	13	TRBJ1-5	TGTGCCAGCAGCCTGGGGAGGAATCAGCCCCAGCATTTT	CASSLGRNQPQHF
TRBV6-5	.	.	12	TRBJ1-5	TGTGCCGGCGCCGACACCATTCAGCCCCAGCATTTT	CAGADTIQPQHF
TRBV10-3	.	.	13	TRBJ1-1	TGTGCCATCAGTGGGACAGCAAACACTGAAGCTTTCTTT	CAISGTANTEAFF
TRBV19	TRBD2	.	15	TRBJ2-1	TGTGCCAGTAGCTCCGGGACTAGCGTCGGCAATGAGCAGTTCTTC	CASSSGTSVGNEQFF
TRBV7-8	.	.	13	TRBJ1-1	TGTGCCAGCAGATTAAGGGTCGGGGCTGAAGCTTTCTTT	CASRLRVGAEAFF
TRBV12-3/TRBV12-4	.	few	12	TRBJ1-4	TGTGCCAGCAGTTTAGGGTGGGACAAGCTGTTTTTT	CASSLGWDKLFF
TRBV3-1/TRBV3-2	TRBD1	.	15	TRBJ1-6	TGTGCCAGCAGCCAAGAGGACAGGGTCAATTCACCCCTCCACTTT	CASSQEDRVNSPLHF
TRBV20-1	TRBD1	.	17	TRBJ1-6	TGCAGTGCTAGTGACGGGACAGGGATGGCTGATAATTCACCCCTCCACTTT	CSASDGTGMADNSPLHF
TRBV18	.	.	14	TRBJ1-6	TGTGCCAGCTCGGAGTCTAGCGATAATTCACCCCTCCACTTT	CASSESSDNSPLHF
TRBV27	TRBD1	.	15	TRBJ1-1	TGTGCCAGCAGTTTACTGGCAGGGGGGAACACTGAAGCTTTCTTT	CASSLLAGGNTEAFF
TRBV5-4	.	once	14	TRBJ2-7	TGTGCCAGCAGCTTTGGACTCATGTCCTACGAGCAGTACTTC	CASSFGLMSYEQYF
TRBV5-5	.	once	14	TRBJ2-5	TGTGCCAGCACCACCTTGGAGCGCGAAGAGACCCAGTACTTC	CASTTLEREETQYF
TRBV18	.	.	14	TRBJ1-6	TGTGCCAGCTCACCAGAACAGGGAAGATCACCCCTCCACTTT	CASSPEQGRSPLHF
TRBV28	.	once	15	TRBJ1-5	TGTGCCAGCAGGTCCCCAGACTCCCGCAATCAGCCCCAGCATTTT	CASRSPDSRNQPQHF
TRBV6-2/TRBV6-3	.	.	11	TRBJ2-7	TGTGCCAGCAGTTACTTGGGCAGGGGATTCTTC	CASSYLGRGFF
TRBV24-1	.	.	15	TRBJ2-3	TGTGCCACCAGTGACACAACCGAACCCACAGATACGCAGTATTTT	CATSDTTEPTDTQYF
TRBV5-1	TRBD2	.	16	TRBJ2-5	TGCGCCAGCAGCTTGGGCCCTAGCGGGCCGGGAGAGACCCAGTACTTC	CASSLGPSGPGETQYF
TRBV7-9	.	.	16	TRBJ2-7	TGTGCCAGCAGCCCAGAGGTCGGAGACTTCTGGAACGAGCAGTACTTC	CASSPEVGDFWNEQYF
TRBV11-3	TRBD2	.	15	TRBJ2-5	TGTGCCAGCAGCCCAGGACTAGCGGGGGAAGAGACCCAGTACTTC	CASSPGLAGEETQYF
TRBV14	.	few	18	TRBJ1-2	TGTGCCAGCAGCCAAGATCGACTACAGGACAGCTACGAATATGGCTACACCTTC	CASSQDRLQDSYEYGYTF
TRBV9	TRBD2	few	17	TRBJ2-1	TGTGCCAGCAGACGAGCGGGGGGCTCGGGGTCCTACAATGAGCAGTTCTTC	CASRRAGGSGSYNEQFF
TRBV7-7	.	.	15	TRBJ2-5	TGTGCCAGCAGCTTAGTAGCCCAGGGTGGGGAGACCCAGTACTTC	CASSLVAQGGETQYF
TRBV19	TRBD1	.	15	TRBJ2-7	TGTGCCAGTAGTGTAACAGGGGGCGCGAGGAGCGAGCAGTACTTC	CASSVTGGARSEQYF
TRBV29-1	.	.	10	TRBJ2-7	TGCAGCGTCAAAGCGGACGAGCAGTACTTC	CSVKADEQYF
TRBV13	TRBD1	.	18	TRBJ1-4	TGTGCCAGCAGCCGACTCGGGACAGGGAATTTCCGGGGGGAAAAACTGTTTTTT	CASSRLGTGNFRGEKLFF
TRBV6-6	.	.	16	TRBJ2-6	TGTGCCAGCAGTTTCGACAAATCTGGTGGGGCCAACGTCCTGACTTTC	CASSFDKSGGANVLTF
TRBV28	.	.	16	TRBJ2-2	TGTGCCAGCAACCCTCTTCCCGCGTCCCACACCGGGGAGCTGTTTTTT	CASNPLPASHTGELFF
TRBV9	TRBD1	.	15	TRBJ1-1	TGTGCCAGCAGCACCTGGACAGGGCAGAACACTGAAGCTTTCTTT	CASSTWTGQNTEAFF
TRBV28	TRBD1	.	15	TRBJ2-1	TGTGCCAGCAGGCCGCGGGACAGGGTGTACAATGAGCAGTTCTTC	CASRPRDRVYNEQFF
TRBV4-2	TRBD2	many	18	TRBJ2-1	TGTGCCAGCAGCCAAGAAGACGTGGCGGGGGGGAGATTCGGTGAGCAGTTCTTC	CASSQEDVAGGRFGEQFF
TRBV10-1	.	.	18	TRBJ2-3	TGCGCCAGCAGTGAGTTGGCCCAGTCGGGGGTCGACACAGATACGCAGTATTTT	CASSELAQSGVDTDTQYF
TRBV9	.	.	16	TRBJ1-1	TGTGCCAGCAGCCCCCCTACCCGCGACAGGAACACTGAAGCTTTCTTT	CASSPPTRDRNTEAFF
TRBV14	.	.	14	TRBJ1-1	TGTGCCAGCAGCCCGTTGACAGTAAACACTGAAGCTTTCTTT	CASSPLTVNTEAFF
TRBV6-5	TRBD1	.	13	TRBJ2-5	TGTGCCAGCAGAGAGACAGGGGGAGAGACCCAGTACTTC	CASRETGGETQYF
TRBV29-1	TRBD1	.	13	TRBJ1-2	TGCAGCGTTGGCGGGACAGGGGCCTATGGCTACACCTTC	CSVGGTGAYGYTF
TRBV19	TRBD1	.	16	TRBJ1-5	TGTGCCAGTAGCCGACAGGGCGCTGTCAACAATCAGCCCCAGCATTTT	CASSRQGAVNNQPQHF
TRBV27	.	.	17	TRBJ2-1	TGTGCCAGCAGTTTAGTGGGGGGGCATCCTGTATACAATGAGCAGTTCTTC	CASSLVGGHPVYNEQFF
TRBV5-4	TRBD2	.	17	TRBJ2-1	TGTGCCAGCAGCCTGGGCCAAGTGGGACTAGTGGGGAATGAGCAGTTCTTC	CASSLGQVGLVGNEQFF
TRBV24-1	TRBD2	.	16	TRBJ2-2	TGTGCCACCAGTGATCCGGGACTAGCGGACACCGGGGAGCTGTTTTTT	CATSDPGLADTGELFF
TRBV30	.	.	11	TRBJ2-2	TGTGCCTGGGGATCTCCCGGGGAGCTGTTTTTT	CAWGSPGELFF
TRBV7-6	TRBD2	.	19	TRBJ2-1	TGTGCCAGCAGCTTAGGGGCGCTAGCGGGGGGGCTGGGCCACAATGAGCAGTTCTTC	CASSLGALAGGLGHNEQFF
TRBV2	TRBD1	.	13	TRBJ1-1	TGTGCCAGCAGCCTGACAGGGTACACTGAAGCTTTCTTT	CASSLTGYTEAFF
TRBV24-1	TRBD1	.	12	TRBJ2-1	TGTGCCACCGGACAGGGGTTCGATGAGCAGTTCTTC	CATGQGFDEQFF
TRBV6-5	.	.	15	TRBJ1-1	TGTGCCAGCAGGGGATCTGGCGGGGCCGCCACTGAAGCTTTCTTT	CASRGSGGAATEAFF